This paragraph covers one T cell receptor beta chain sequence. Its specific antigen is unknown. No per-base quality is available; no much larger clone lies one base away. The CDR3 measures 17 amino acids from cysteine to phenylalanine. The entry retains the CDR3 DNA only, 51 bases that are in frame from base 1. The junction carries 22 bases between V and J, which are trimmed by 2 bases and 7 bases respectively. The cohort consisted of more than 650 healthy bone marrow donors. Cohort members were all nominally healthy when sampled, although unrecorded immune exposures were likely present. The donor tested CMV seronegative and was one of the 352 seronegative cohort members. A peripheral blood sample was collected from each donor, and TCR beta sequencing was performed on peripheral blood mononuclear cells. The Qiagen DNeasy Blood Extraction Kit was used to extract genomic DNA from the blood cell samples.

Libraries came from the immunoSEQ multiplex PCR assay. For the multiplex PCR, a mixture combining 60 forward primers for TCR Vbeta segments and 13 reverse primers for TCR Jbeta segments was used. Amplification of the CDR3 region of rearranged TCR beta genes was performed with a multiplex PCR assay on genomic DNA. The amplified TCR beta libraries were sequenced on the Illumina HiSeq System as 87-base-pair reads. The published analysis was carried out like this. In a later analysis, tens of millions of unique TCR beta chains were counted across the 650 to 750 repertoires, and roughly 11 million of these chains were shared by at least two donors. Raw reads were error-corrected and collapsed into unique sequences by a nearest-neighbor algorithm in which closely related sequences were merged to remove PCR and sequencing errors. V, D and J gene segments were assigned by aligning CDR3 sequences to IMGT reference sequences. For a sequence to be retained, at least a six-nucleotide match to both a V gene segment and a J gene segment was required. Rearrangements were called productive when the CDR3 lacked stop codons and stayed in frame with V and J; all others were non-productive. Following IMGT convention, CDR3 was defined as the stretch from the second conserved V-encoded cysteine up to the conserved J-encoded phenylalanine. The earlier analysis of about 590 of the donors excluded sequences that lacked an unambiguous match to a single V gene segment. In an earlier analysis of around 600 of the donors, V segments were called functional above 56.7% productive rearrangements and were called segregating when the between-donor standard deviation exceeded 5%. To diagnose cytomegalovirus status from the catalog of TCR beta chain sequences, a statistical classification framework was built. In a later analysis, TCR nucleotide sequences were compared against IMGT/GENE-DB human TR gene sequences so that V and J genes could be assigned. A later analysis assigned CDR3 sequences and most-parsimonious VDJ recombination scenarios with the TCRdist pipeline. In a later analysis, every TCR beta chain was defined by the combination of its CDR3 amino acid sequence and its V-gene family, and reads without a unique V-gene family were dropped. A later analysis removed several hundred highly shared, low-generation-probability nucleotide sequences to deal with suspected cross-contamination and a sequencing artifact. For each public chain, a later analysis derived a clonal expansion index from normalized ranks of inferred template counts within each repertoire. A later analysis computed generation probabilities with a VDJ recombination model fitted to out-of-frame rearrangements, and checked the results against IGoR. A later analysis scored TCR-TCR, TCR-HLA and TCR-CMV co-occurrence with hypergeometric tests, applying a repertoire-size bias correction to TCR pairs. False discovery rates were estimated in a later analysis by permuting HLA or CMV assignments 20 times. A later analysis grouped co-occurring TCRs with DBSCAN, adding TCRdist sequence similarity when clustering within HLA-allele-positive subsets. Repertoires with fewer than 30,000 or more than 120,000 public chains were left out of co-occurrence clustering, as were a handful of repertoires with anomalous nucleotide sharing. TCRdb took this table from immuneACCESS and kept in-frame rearrangements with V and J called. Such tables lack part of the clones; where checked against another copy, unresolved V genes explain under half of the gap, and the rest is unexplained. V, J and clone size are those of that table, while D and trimming were read from the DNA. The sample has around 300,000 clones on record, over 85% of them singletons. In total, the top ten clones hold around 2.1% of the sample.

These data belong to a study of cytomegalovirus exposure and HLA in healthy donors (dated by TCRdb to 2016 to 2017). Context from the whole study: An earlier analysis of approximately 640 of the donors reported 250 to 350 Gb of sequence data and 117 million unique TCR beta sequences from about 180 million T cells. An early release covering some 640 HLA-typed donors comprised about 300 gigabases of sequencing data and approximately 85 million unique TCR sequences. Of the roughly 400 genotyped donors, 65% to 90% were placed in the genetic ancestry cluster associated with self-reported Caucasian donors. The study was designed to test whether signatures of past pathogen exposure could be identified by cataloging public T cell receptors. The study profiled the T cell repertoires of under 850 subjects by immunosequencing and related them to cytomegalovirus serostatus. A separate validation cohort of approximately 130 different subjects was used in addition to the roughly 670-subject first cohort. To predict cytomegalovirus infection status, the study combined high-throughput TCR immunosequencing, statistical association of individual TCRs with disease status, and machine learning. To study patterns of TCR occurrence, a later analysis re-analyzed previously published TCR beta repertoires from just over 650 donors and added high-resolution HLA genotyping. The later analysis used no new phenotypic data to find candidate immune exposures, relying instead on TCR beta sequences and their occurrence across donors. In an earlier analysis of a few hundred of the donors, high-throughput TCR beta sequencing was used to judge whether each TCR beta V gene segment behaved as functional or pseudogenic. Alongside the repertoire data, information on donor age, sex, ethnicity and CMV serostatus was compiled. A later genetic analysis used genome-wide SNP genotypes for about 60% of the roughly 700 donors, treating that subset as a discovery cohort. Every discovery cohort repertoire had been produced on one sequencing platform. HLA typing included class I and class II loci at four-digit resolution. Typing coverage differed by locus: A, B, C, DRB1 and DQB1 were typed in roughly 629-640 donors, DQA1 in approximately 520, DPA1 in around 600, and DPB1 in about 450. Roughly five DR-DQ haplotypes were treated as single units for association and clustering because of strong linkage in the cohort. Among a few hundred genotyped donors of the cohort, an average of about 240,000 unique TCR beta nucleotide sequences were sequenced per donor, roughly 18% of them non-productive. Overall results and qualifications from the work: A later analysis found that most CMV-associated TCR beta chains appeared HLA-restricted, with HLA associations seemingly driven largely by CMV exposure. Only TCR beta chains were sequenced in this cohort, and the absence of alpha or paired-chain data limited detectable features. A further reported finding was that TCR beta sequences accurately predicted the HLA-A and HLA-B alleles for most subjects in the first cohort. Across donors, most TCR sequences were observed very rarely, whereas some public TCRs were present in many individuals. In a later analysis, HLA-associated TCR beta chains were found to be more clonally expanded and to have lower generation probabilities than equally common non-associated chains. An earlier analysis of approximately 570 of the donors showed that most TCR beta V segments appeared in productive rearrangements either about 87% or about 30% of the time, which broadly matched IMGT annotations. Linkage disequilibrium might explain the correlated functional status among segregating V segments, but an unknown experimental factor could not be excluded. A few of the identified cytomegalovirus-associated TCR beta chains were confirmed in vitro to be specific for cytomegalovirus antigens. When HLA alleles, especially DR and DQ, strongly co-occurred, TCR associations were difficult to assign to individual alleles. The presence/absence analyses assumed that sequencing depth was roughly uniform across donors, and that assumption may not be true. According to a later analysis, TCR association rates differed among HLA loci, with DRB1 alleles showing the most associated TCRs and HLA-C alleles showing the fewest. The earlier analysis of some 560 of the donors excluded 15 to 20 rarely observed V segments, including chromosome 9 orphons, because counts were too low. Specific HLA alleles were associated with roughly 17,000 TCR beta sequences at a false discovery rate of 0.05 in a later analysis. A total of 150 to 200 TCR beta chains were listed by the study as associated with cytomegalovirus. Compared with the approximately 710-donor mean, donors in an Asian-associated ancestry cluster had fewer N-insertions in productive TCRs, according to a later genetic analysis. In a later analysis, several top co-occurrence clusters were reported to appear linked to parvovirus B19, influenza, CMV and Epstein-Barr virus. The only immune exposure information available for the cohort was CMV serostatus. Some IMGT-functional V segments, including TRBV6-2 and TRBV6-3, could not be distinguished by the 87-base-pair reads and were therefore excluded. Because some donors lacked HLA typing at each locus, the association tests relied only on the typed subset. According to the authors, the approach could potentially be generalized to other disease states and immunological phenotypes. A group of highly shared sequence variants was considered likely to be a technical artifact of the sequencing pipeline. The classifier was reported to diagnose cytomegalovirus status with high specificity and sensitivity in both the original cohort and the validation cohort. An association between a missense DCLRE1C variant and V-gene and J-gene trimming of TCR beta chains was found in a later genetic analysis and replicated in an independent cohort.

The rearranged chain carries TRBV5-3 and TRBJ2-1; the D gene lacks a confident call. TRBV5-3 belongs to the ORF category, with a function that is uncertain. Material: PBMCs. The source is a woman in her late teens or twenties in good health and CMV-seronegative. The CDR3 reads as follows: CARSFIPTPYGVNEQFF. The sequenced DNA is TGTGCCAGAAGCTTTATTCCTACCCCCTATGGTGTGAATGAGCAGTTCTTC.